Listed below are T cell receptor beta chains from one sample, sequenced in a study of cytomegalovirus exposure and HLA in healthy donors. TCRdb's copy holds only in-frame clones and misses some; the assay was immunoSEQ multiplex PCR. The sample records fewer than 85,000 clones, roughly 70% being singletons. The sequenced sample consisted of PBMCs. These receptors came from a woman in her 40s in good health and CMV-seropositive. Each CDR3 is given with its conserved first and last residue. The order of the fields is J gene, D gene, V gene, clone size, CDR3 protein, CDR3 DNA. A D gene is named only where the DNA matches it firmly. Only some rows state a clone size, as once, few, many or a class for expanded clones.

j_call: TRBJ2-7
d_call: NA
v_call: TRBV30
clone_size: few
cdr3_aa: CAWSVQLKSSYEQYF
cdr3_nt: TGTGCCTGGAGTGTACAGCTGAAGAGCTCCTACGAGCAGTACTTC

j_call: TRBJ2-2
d_call: NA
v_call: TRBV2
clone_size: NA
cdr3_aa: CASSGVQGNTGELFF
cdr3_nt: TGTGCCAGCAGCGGAGTGCAGGGGAACACCGGGGAGCTGTTTTTT

j_call: TRBJ1-3
d_call: TRBD1
v_call: TRBV2
clone_size: NA
cdr3_aa: CASSMTGVSGNTIYF
cdr3_nt: TGTGCCAGCAGTATGACAGGGGTCTCTGGAAACACCATATATTTT

j_call: TRBJ1-1
d_call: NA
v_call: TRBV2
clone_size: NA
cdr3_aa: CASSWASGGTEAFF
cdr3_nt: TGTGCCAGCAGTTGGGCGTCGGGGGGCACTGAAGCTTTCTTT

j_call: TRBJ1-1
d_call: TRBD1
v_call: TRBV9
clone_size: NA
cdr3_aa: CASSLYGQGNTEAFF
cdr3_nt: TGTGCCAGCAGCCTATACGGACAGGGGAACACTGAAGCTTTCTTT

j_call: TRBJ1-2
d_call: NA
v_call: TRBV14
clone_size: few
cdr3_aa: CASSPGQNLYGYTF
cdr3_nt: TGTGCCAGCAGCCCCGGACAGAACCTCTATGGCTACACCTTC

j_call: TRBJ1-1
d_call: NA
v_call: TRBV6-6
clone_size: NA
cdr3_aa: CASSYLAPAEAFF
cdr3_nt: TGTGCCAGCAGTTATTTGGCACCCGCTGAAGCTTTCTTT

j_call: TRBJ2-7
d_call: NA
v_call: TRBV18
clone_size: NA
cdr3_aa: CASSPTDWEQYF
cdr3_nt: TGTGCCAGCTCACCCACAGATTGGGAGCAGTACTTC

j_call: TRBJ1-1
d_call: TRBD1
v_call: TRBV27
clone_size: NA
cdr3_aa: CAGSFPGQGETEAFF
cdr3_nt: TGTGCCGGCAGTTTCCCGGGACAGGGAGAAACTGAAGCTTTCTTT

j_call: TRBJ2-3
d_call: TRBD2
v_call: TRBV4-1
clone_size: few
cdr3_aa: CASVPLAGAPTDTQYF
cdr3_nt: TGCGCCAGCGTCCCATTAGCGGGGGCTCCCACAGATACGCAGTATTTT

j_call: TRBJ1-1
d_call: TRBD1
v_call: TRBV2
clone_size: NA
cdr3_aa: CASSKEGGRIAEAFF
cdr3_nt: TGTGCCAGCAGTAAGGAAGGGGGCAGGATCGCTGAAGCTTTCTTT

j_call: TRBJ2-5
d_call: TRBD1
v_call: TRBV11-2
clone_size: NA
cdr3_aa: CASSPTGGFLETQYF
cdr3_nt: TGTGCCAGCAGCCCGACAGGGGGGTTCTTGGAGACCCAGTACTTC

j_call: TRBJ1-2
d_call: NA
v_call: TRBV29-1
clone_size: NA
cdr3_aa: CSVERVAGPGYTF
cdr3_nt: TGCAGCGTTGAACGGGTTGCCGGTCCTGGCTACACCTTC

j_call: TRBJ1-1
d_call: NA
v_call: TRBV30
clone_size: NA
cdr3_aa: CAWSATRGSTEAFF
cdr3_nt: TGTGCCTGGAGTGCAACCAGGGGAAGCACTGAAGCTTTCTTT

j_call: TRBJ1-4
d_call: NA
v_call: TRBV7-9
clone_size: NA
cdr3_aa: CASSLVREKLFF
cdr3_nt: TGTGCCAGCAGCTTAGTACGGGAAAAACTGTTTTTT

j_call: TRBJ1-2
d_call: TRBD1
v_call: TRBV7-6
clone_size: many
cdr3_aa: CASSPGQGPYGYTF
cdr3_nt: TGTGCCAGCAGCCCAGGACAGGGCCCCTATGGCTACACCTTC

j_call: TRBJ2-3
d_call: NA
v_call: TRBV5-4
clone_size: NA
cdr3_aa: CASSVDTQRTDTQYF
cdr3_nt: TGTGCCAGCAGCGTGGACACCCAACGCACAGATACGCAGTATTTT

j_call: TRBJ2-1
d_call: TRBD2
v_call: TRBV5-4
clone_size: NA
cdr3_aa: CASSKGLAPDNEQFF
cdr3_nt: TGTGCCAGCAGCAAGGGACTAGCGCCCGACAATGAGCAGTTCTTC

j_call: TRBJ1-4
d_call: NA
v_call: TRBV5-1
clone_size: NA
cdr3_aa: CASRAAVATNEKLFF
cdr3_nt: TGCGCCAGCAGGGCGGCAGTAGCAACTAATGAAAAACTGTTTTTT

j_call: TRBJ1-2
d_call: TRBD1
v_call: TRBV11-3
clone_size: few
cdr3_aa: CASSLQGADGYTF
cdr3_nt: TGTGCCAGCAGCCTGCAGGGGGCTGATGGCTACACCTTC

j_call: TRBJ2-5
d_call: TRBD2
v_call: TRBV6-6
clone_size: few
cdr3_aa: CASSRGLAGAQETQYF
cdr3_nt: TGTGCCAGCAGCCGGGGACTAGCGGGGGCCCAAGAGACCCAGTACTTC

j_call: TRBJ1-4
d_call: TRBD1
v_call: TRBV9
clone_size: few
cdr3_aa: CASTGTGDHEKLFF
cdr3_nt: TGTGCCAGCACTGGGACAGGGGATCATGAAAAACTGTTTTTT

j_call: TRBJ1-1
d_call: TRBD1
v_call: TRBV5-1
clone_size: few
cdr3_aa: CASSETGPTEAFF
cdr3_nt: TGCGCCAGCAGCGAGACAGGGCCCACTGAAGCTTTCTTT

j_call: TRBJ2-7
d_call: TRBD2
v_call: TRBV27
clone_size: NA
cdr3_aa: CASSLLREGNEQYF
cdr3_nt: TGTGCCAGCAGTTTATTGAGGGAGGGCAACGAGCAGTACTTC

j_call: TRBJ1-2
d_call: TRBD1
v_call: TRBV5-1
clone_size: NA
cdr3_aa: CASSLVGSRQGGYTF
cdr3_nt: TGCGCCAGCAGCTTGGTCGGGTCGCGACAGGGAGGCTACACCTTC

j_call: TRBJ1-5
d_call: NA
v_call: TRBV21-1
clone_size: NA
cdr3_aa: CASSKKEGGNSNQPQHF
cdr3_nt: TGTGCCAGCAGCAAAAAGGAGGGCGGGAATAGCAATCAGCCCCAGCATTTT

j_call: TRBJ1-1
d_call: NA
v_call: TRBV10-1
clone_size: NA
cdr3_aa: CASSESLLNNRATEAFF
cdr3_nt: TGCGCCAGCAGTGAGTCCCTATTAAACAACAGGGCCACTGAAGCTTTCTTT

j_call: TRBJ1-1
d_call: NA
v_call: TRBV6-5
clone_size: NA
cdr3_aa: CASNPLGGETEAFF
cdr3_nt: TGTGCCAGCAACCCCCTGGGGGGAGAGACTGAAGCTTTCTTT

j_call: TRBJ1-3
d_call: NA
v_call: TRBV19
clone_size: NA
cdr3_aa: CASSIGRGTGNTIYF
cdr3_nt: TGTGCCAGTAGTATTGGCAGGGGCACGGGAAACACCATATATTTT